This T cell receptor (beta chain) derives from a study of shared clonotypes between healthy human individuals. Study overall: Per donor, CD8 memory used one plate, CD8 naive used two, CD4 memory used three and CD4 naive used three.

The CDR3 sequence is 14 residues long. Trimming removed 1 base from V and 11 bases from J; junction bases left unmatched: 9. From germline, CDR1 is SGHRS and CDR2 YFSETQ. Clones were sequenced by immunoSEQ multiplex PCR, and TCRdb holds only the in-frame ones, with some missing. The sample holds some 2.3 million clones, more than 85% seen once. Sequencing input: naive CD4+ T cells from PBMCs. Subset denoted: CD45RA+ positively selected. This chain links TRBV5-1 with TRBJ2-7; TRBD1 matches 10 bases. The receptor was isolated from a man in his late teens or twenties in good health. Some clones in this sample may be carry-over from other donors' samples. CDR3: CASSLPGQGPKEYF. The DNA for the CDR3 is TGCGCCAGCAGCTTGCCGGGACAGGGGCCAAAGGAGTACTTC. Together with reference TRBV5-1 and TRBJ2-7, the CDR3 gives the full variable domain: KAGVTQTPRYLIKTRGQQVTLSCSPISGHRSVSWYQQTPGQGLQFLFEYFSETQRNKGNFPGRFSGRQFSNSRSEMNVSTLELGDSALYLCASSLPGQGPKEYFGPGTRLTVT.